Presented here are 23 T cell receptor beta chains from one specimen sequenced in a study of radiotherapy plus CTLA-4 blockade in lung cancer. Profiled with immunoSEQ multiplex PCR; TCRdb holds only in-frame clones, not every one. The sample includes 95,000 to 150,000 clones, 85% to 90% of them seen just once. The sample consisted of peripheral blood, taken from a patient treated with radiotherapy plus ipilimumab. These receptors all stem from a human donor with non-small cell lung cancer that progressed on radiotherapy plus ipilimumab.

The chain joins TRBV5-1 to TRBJ2-1; possible D gene TRBD2, 5 bases. The V end lost 2 bases, the J end lost 6 bases, and 15 bases lay between the germline ends. The CDR3 totals 15 residues. The germline gives CDR1 SGHRS, CDR2 YFSETQ. This CDR3 is CASSLGSPAVNEQFF. For the CDR3, the DNA is TGCGCCAGCAGCTTAGGCTCCCCAGCGGTCAATGAGCAGTTCTTC.

CDR3 sequence: CASSYSTPVNWELFF. CDR3 coding DNA: TGTGCCAGCAGTTACTCGACTCCAGTCAACTGGGAGCTGTTTTTT. The chain links TRBV6-6 to TRBJ2-2; D uncertain. This CDR3 has 15 residues. The germline V gene has CDR1 MNHNY and CDR2 SVGAGI (reference sequence). V was cut by 0 bases and J by 9 bases, with 14 bases left in between.

This clone was observed once. This chain links TRBV6-1 with TRBJ1-2, with TRBD1 as a possible D gene (6 bases). V gave up 8 bases and J gave up 0 bases, with 13 bases separating them. In germline, CDR1 is MNHNS, CDR2 SASEGT. The CDR3 is 14 residues long. The CDR3 region has the DNA TGTGCCAGCCTGGGGGCCCTTGCTAACTATGGCTACACCTTC. This sequence encodes CASLGALANYGYTF.

The chain recombines TRBV6-5 with TRBJ2-2; 8 bases are shared with TRBD2. CDR3 length: 16 amino acids. The trim removed 1 base at V and 6 bases at J, leaving 7 bases unmatched. Germline values: CDR1 MNHEY, CDR2 SVGAGI. The CDR3 here is CASSYLASGYPGELFF. The CDR3, as DNA: TGTGCCAGCAGTTACTTGGCTAGCGGGTATCCCGGGGAGCTGTTTTTT.

The gene calls are TRBV11-1 and TRBJ2-1, with D perhaps TRBD1 (5 bases). Trimming shortened V by 0 bases and J by 0 bases, and 6 bases separated the two germline ends. This CDR3 is built from 15 residues. CDR1 SGHAT and CDR2 FQDESV come from the germline V gene (reference sequence). The CDR3 bases are TGTGCCAGCAGCTTAGCAGGGGCCTCCTACAATGAGCAGTTCTTC. Protein: CASSLAGASYNEQFF.

The sample holds one count of this clone. The rearrangement joins TRBV15 to TRBJ1-2; 11 bases are a match to TRBD1. Germline-derived CDR1 and CDR2 are LNHNV and YYDKDF (reference sequence). This CDR3 is 15 amino acids long. V trimming: 5 bases; J trimming: 5 bases; junction bases outside the gene matches: 7. CDR3 loop: CATSAQDRGLYGYTF. The CDR3 bases are TGTGCCACCAGCGCCCAGGACAGGGGGCTATATGGCTACACCTTC.

The chain couples TRBV29-1 to TRBJ1-2, with D perhaps matching TRBD1 (5 bases). The V end lost 7 bases, the J end lost 2 bases, and 11 bases lay between the germline ends. Germline-derived CDR1 and CDR2 are SQVTM and ANQGSEA. This CDR3 comprises 12 residues. CDR3 region: CSGSRGNYGYTF. The CDR3 DNA sequence: TGCAGCGGGAGTCGGGGGAACTATGGCTACACCTTC. Looking up the rest from reference TRBV29-1 and TRBJ1-2 gives the full variable domain: SAVISQKPSRDICQRGTSLTIQCQVDSQVTMMFWYRQQPGQSLTLIATANQGSEATYESGFVIDKFPISRPNLTFSTLTVSNMSPEDSSIYLCSGSRGNYGYTFGSGTRLTVV.

J is TRBJ2-1 and V is TRBV12-5; D unclear. This CDR3 is built from 16 residues. Trimming took off 4 bases at V and 5 bases at J, with 18 bases between the two ends. The germline V gene has CDR1 LGHNT and CDR2 FRNRAP. The CDR3 region is CASGSPKSERDNEQFF. The CDR3 coding sequence is TGTGCTAGTGGTTCTCCTAAGTCTGAGAGAGACAATGAGCAGTTCTTC.

CDR3 coding DNA: TGTGCCAGCAGCTCCCTAGGGCCTAATAGCAATCAGCCCCAGCATTTT. Its translation is CASSSLGPNSNQPQHF. This rearrangement joins TRBV2 to TRBJ1-5; D is undetermined. Germline V lookup: CDR1 SNHLY, CDR2 FYNNEI. This CDR3 has 16 amino acids. V gave up 6 bases and J gave up 0 bases, with 15 bases separating them.

The chain couples TRBV4-1 to TRBJ1-1; 8 nucleotides align to TRBD1. CDR1 and CDR2 (germline): MGHRA, YSYEKL. Trimming at V came to 4 bases and at J to 4 bases, leaving 11 bases not matched to a gene. CDR3 length equals 16 residues. The CDR3 bases are TGCGCCAGCAGCCCTCCAGGACAGGGAGAGAGCACTGAAGCTTTCTTT. Protein: CASSPPGQGESTEAFF.

The chain combines TRBV7-8 with TRBJ1-5; 9 bases map to TRBD1. The CDR3 totals 15 residues. Germline CDR1 and CDR2: SGHVS and FQNEAQ. The V and J ends lost 2 bases and 4 bases, in that order; junction bases with no gene match: 3. CDR3 nucleotides: TGTGCCAGCAGCTTAAACGGACAGGGGAATCAGCCCCAGCATTTT. It is translated as CASSLNGQGNQPQHF.

The chain combines TRBV9 with TRBJ2-7; D assignment may be TRBD1 or TRBD2 (5 bases each). The V end was cut by 0 bases, the J end by 3 bases, with 10 bases between. Germline lookup yields CDR1 SGDLS and CDR2 YYNGEE. The CDR3 spans 14 residues. The CDR3 nucleotides are TGTGCCAGCAGCGTAGGGACACGGGACTACGAGCAGTACTTC. Its translation: CASSVGTRDYEQYF.

CDR3 sequence (DNA): TGTGCCAGCAGTTTTGGCCTGACAGGGCCGGAGGGCTACACCTTC. This translates into CASSFGLTGPEGYTF. This rearrangement joins TRBV28 to TRBJ1-2; 7 bases line up with TRBD1. J gave up 8 bases and V 3 bases, and 12 bases lay outside the gene matches. CDR1 MDHEN and CDR2 SYDVKM come from the germline V gene. The CDR3 spans 15 residues.

This clone has just one count. This chain joins TRBV21-1 and TRBJ2-7; the table's D call, TRBD2, has no DNA check behind it. TRBV21-1 is deemed a pseudogene. This CDR3 region has 14 residues. CDR3 sequence (DNA): TGTGCCAGCAGCAATAAGCGTACGACCTACGAGCAGTACTTC. It translates to CASSNKRTTYEQYF.

This chain joins TRBV11-3 and TRBJ2-3; possibly TRBD2 for D (6 bases). CDR1 is SGHNT and CDR2 is YENEEA in the germline V gene. There are 15 residues in the CDR3. Trimming took 2 bases from V and 4 from J, leaving 13 bases between them. This chain's CDR3 is CASSLLLGGADTQYF. The CDR3 DNA sequence: TGTGCCAGCAGCTTACTCTTGGGGGGAGCAGATACGCAGTATTTT.

The chain combines TRBV30 with TRBJ1-2, with D unclear. Trimming took off 3 bases at V and 4 bases at J, with 12 bases between the two ends. The CDR3 totals 13 residues. Germline lookup yields CDR1 GTSNPN and CDR2 SVGIG (reference sequence). CDR3 protein: CAWRPVAGYGYTF. As DNA, the CDR3 is TGTGCCTGGAGACCCGTAGCCGGCTATGGCTACACCTTC.

This clone was found once. The chain employs TRBV5-1 and TRBJ2-1; D might be TRBD2 (6 bases). Germline V gene data show CDR1 as SGHRS and CDR2 as YFSETQ. This CDR3 has 12 residues. V dropped 5 bases and J dropped 4 bases, with 7 bases sitting between them. The CDR3 DNA sequence: TGCGCCAGCAGGGACTATTACAATGAGCAGTTCTTC. It is translated as CASRDYYNEQFF.

The V call is TRBV9, the J call TRBJ2-7; no firm D call. The length of the CDR3 is 12 residues. CDR1 is SGDLS, CDR2 YYNGEE, per germline. Trimming left V 4 bases short and J 10 bases short, with 15 bases between. The DNA for the CDR3 is TGTGCCAGCAGCTCTCTCTCCGGACGTCAGTACTTC. It specifies CASSSLSGRQYF.

The chain uses TRBV5-4 and TRBJ1-1; TRBD1 might be the D (5 bases). There are 15 residues in the CDR3. V lost 0 bases and J 3 bases, leaving 12 bases between the germline ends. CDR1 SGHNT and CDR2 YYREEE come from the germline V gene (reference sequence). The CDR3 nucleotides read TGTGCCAGCAGCTTGGGGGGGAGACGGTACACTGAAGCTTTCTTT. It translates to CASSLGGRRYTEAFF.

The CDR3 nucleotides are TGTGCCAGCAGTGGGGACATTAACACTGAAGCTTTCTTT. The encoded protein is CASSGDINTEAFF. The V gene is TRBV7-2, the J gene TRBJ1-1, with a possible D match to TRBD1 (6 bases). The CDR3 sequence is 13 residues long. CDR1 is SGHTA and CDR2 is FQGNSA in the germline V gene. V was pared by 6 bases and J by 2 bases, with 10 bases between.

The chain has TRBV2 and TRBJ1-1; TRBD1 matches at 9 bases. The CDR3 extends over 12 amino acids. The germline V gene has CDR1 SNHLY and CDR2 FYNNEI. Unmatched junction bases numbered 0, after V lost 6 bases and J lost 4 bases. In DNA, the CDR3 is TGTGCCAGCAGGACAGGGGGCACTGAAGCTTTCTTT. It translates to CASRTGGTEAFF.

The chain recombines TRBV7-2 with TRBJ2-3, with D possibly matching TRBD2 (7 bases). The CDR3 contains 14 residues. Germline CDR1 and CDR2: SGHTA and FQGNSA. The V and J ends lost 2 bases and 4 bases respectively, with 10 bases between them. In DNA form, the CDR3 reads TGTGCCAGCAGCTTAAGGCGGGGGCCAGATACGCAGTATTTT. It yields the protein CASSLRRGPDTQYF.

The chain has TRBV13 and TRBJ2-5; 7 nucleotides line up with TRBD2. This CDR3 region has 14 residues. V gave up 5 bases and J gave up 5 bases; unmatched junction bases: 8. Germline V gene sequence: CDR1 PRHDT, CDR2 FYEKMQ (reference sequence). The CDR3 sequence is CASSPMTSRETQYF. As DNA, the CDR3 is TGTGCCAGCAGCCCCATGACTAGCCGGGAGACCCAGTACTTC.